These 7 T cell receptor beta chains came from one sample sequenced in a study of T-cell memory formation after mild COVID-19. TCRdb re-derived calls from the 5' RACE reads in MiXCR, one entry per CDR3 protein. The sample records roughly 170,000 distinct CDR3 sequences, 15% to 20% being singletons. The sequenced material came from PBMCs or a T cell subset sorted from them (not recorded which). These receptors were taken from a young man who had mild COVID-19 (a few samples of this study predate the infection). Cell type and time point are not known.

Only a few counts were recorded for this clonotype. V is TRBV5-1 and J is TRBJ2-3; 8 positions agree with TRBD1. CDR1 SGHRS and CDR2 YFSETQ come from the germline V gene. V gave up 3 bases and J gave up 5 bases; unmatched junction bases: 11. The length of the CDR3 is 16 residues. CDR3 sequence (DNA): TGCGCCAGCAGCTCTCAGGGACAGGTAGTAGGAGATACGCAGTATTTT. Encoded protein: CASSSQGQVVGDTQYF.

This clonotype was seen a few times. The chain has TRBV12-3 or TRBV12-4 and TRBJ2-7; the D gene could be TRBD1 or TRBD2 (5 bases each). Trimming removed 10 bases from V and 3 bases from J, with 16 bases in between. There are 13 residues in the CDR3. CDR3 residues: CAIGTLRIYEQYF. CDR3 DNA sequence: TGTGCCATTGGGACGTTGAGGATCTACGAGCAGTACTTC.

This clonotype appeared a few times. The chain is built from TRBV20-1 and TRBJ2-7; D is ambiguous. Trimming shortened V by 0 bases and J by 8 bases, and 17 bases separated the two germline ends. The CDR3 is 14 amino acids. Germline assignment: CDR1 DFQATT and CDR2 SNEGSKA (reference sequence). CDR3 protein: CSARDLGINLKQYV. The CDR3 DNA follows: TGCAGTGCTAGAGATTTGGGGATCAATTTAAAGCAGTACGTC.

This clonotype was counted between two and nine times. This chain uses TRBV5-1 with TRBJ1-1; tentative D call: TRBD1 (5 bases). Trimming pared 3 bases from V and 6 bases from J, leaving 15 bases between. This CDR3 comprises 14 residues. CDR1 and CDR2 from the germline V gene are SGHRS and YFSETQ. CDR3 in amino acids: CASSSGGSRAEAFF. The CDR3, as DNA: TGCGCCAGCAGCTCGGGGGGGAGTCGGGCTGAAGCTTTCTTT. The full variable domain, rest sourced from reference TRBV5-1 and TRBJ1-1, is KAGVTQTPRYLIKTRGQQVTLSCSPISGHRSVSWYQQTPGQGLQFLFEYFSETQRNKGNFPGRFSGRQFSNSRSEMNVSTLELGDSALYLCASSSGGSRAEAFFGQGTRLTVV.

The chain employs TRBV20-1 and TRBJ1-1; TRBD1 matches at 8 bases. Trimming at V came to 6 bases and at J to 5 bases, leaving 8 bases not matched to a gene. There are 13 residues in the CDR3. Germline V gene sequence: CDR1 DFQATT, CDR2 SNEGSKA (reference sequence). The CDR3 loop reads CSAVRTGRTEAFF. DNA for the CDR3: TGCAGTGCAGTTAGGACAGGGCGGACTGAAGCTTTCTTT.

The chain links TRBV30 to TRBJ1-5, with D perhaps matching TRBD1 (6 bases). The CDR3 totals 15 residues. Per germline, CDR1 GTSNPN and CDR2 SVGIG (reference sequence). Trimming removed 2 bases from V and 3 bases from J, with 14 bases in between. The CDR3 protein is CAWSTDTGLNQPQHF. The CDR3 bases are TGTGCCTGGAGTACAGATACAGGGCTCAATCAGCCCCAGCATTTT.

This clonotype was found a few times. The J gene is TRBJ2-5, the V gene TRBV4-3; a weak D match, TRBD1 (6 bases). V was shortened by 5 bases and J by 5 bases, with 15 bases between the two germline ends. CDR3 length: 14 residues. The germline V gene encodes CDR1 LGHNA and CDR2 YSLEER. CDR3 sequence reads: CASSSIQQGETQYF. In nucleotides, the CDR3 is TGCGCCAGCAGCTCCATTCAGCAGGGGGAGACCCAGTACTTC.